This is a list of T cell receptor beta chains from one sample in a study of cytomegalovirus exposure and HLA in healthy donors. Method: immunoSEQ multiplex PCR; TCRdb's copy keeps in-frame clones and lacks some. The sample includes about 180,000 clones, around 80% of them seen just once. Sequences were obtained from PBMCs. The receptor source for this set is a young woman in good health and CMV-seropositive. Both conserved end residues are part of each CDR3. The D gene is left open where the match is weak. Size values are once, few and many counts, or a class for expanded clones, and some rows have none.

clone_size,j_call,v_call,d_call,cdr3_nt,cdr3_aa
-,TRBJ1-6,TRBV28,TRBD1,TGTGCCAGCACTCAACAGGGGGCAGGGAATTCACCCCTCCACTTT,CASTQQGAGNSPLHF
-,TRBJ2-5,TRBV28,TRBD2,TGTGCCAGCAGTTTACTGCGGGGGGGGGCCCTTTATCAAGAGACCCAGTACTTC,CASSLLRGGALYQETQYF
-,TRBJ2-2,TRBV5-5,-,TGTGCCAGCAGCTTTATCCCAGGGAACACCGGGGAGCTGTTTTTT,CASSFIPGNTGELFF
-,TRBJ2-5,TRBV5-1,TRBD2,TGCGCCAGCAGTTCCCCTAGCGGCCAAGAGACCCAGTACTTC,CASSSPSGQETQYF
-,TRBJ1-1,TRBV10-3,-,TGTGCCATAGGAAATCAGGGGCCCACTGAAGCTTTCTTT,CAIGNQGPTEAFF
few,TRBJ2-3,TRBV11-2,-,TGTGCCAGCAGCCCGCTCGGCTCGACAGGAGATACGCAGTATTTT,CASSPLGSTGDTQYF
-,TRBJ1-2,TRBV5-1,-,TGCGCCAGCAGCTTGACCAGGGAGGGTGGCTACACCTTC,CASSLTREGGYTF
-,TRBJ1-2,TRBV29-1,-,TGCAGCGTTGTACAGGGCGGGGGCTACACCTTC,CSVVQGGGYTF
-,TRBJ2-3,TRBV30,-,TGTGCCTGGCATGGTACTAGATTCACAGATACGCAGTATTTT,CAWHGTRFTDTQYF
-,TRBJ2-1,TRBV6-5,TRBD1,TGTGCCAGCAGTTACGTAGGGACAGGGGGGAATGAGCAGTTCTTC,CASSYVGTGGNEQFF
-,TRBJ2-5,TRBV4-1,TRBD2,TGCGCCAGCAGCCAAGAAGGGCTAGCGGGGGGGCCTCTAGAGACCCAGTACTTC,CASSQEGLAGGPLETQYF
-,TRBJ1-6,TRBV4-1,-,TGCGCCAGCAGCCAAGAAGCGGGGGATTCACCCCTCCACTTT,CASSQEAGDSPLHF
-,TRBJ2-7,TRBV7-9,-,TGTGCCAGCAGCTTAGTAGGGGGGGCGACAGCTTACTACGAGCAGTACTTC,CASSLVGGATAYYEQYF
-,TRBJ1-2,TRBV28,-,TGTGCCAGCAGTTTCCCCCCAGCTAACTATGGCTACACCTTC,CASSFPPANYGYTF
-,TRBJ2-7,TRBV28,TRBD1,TGTGCCAGCAGACCCGGGACAGGGTTCTACGAGCAGTACTTC,CASRPGTGFYEQYF
-,TRBJ2-5,TRBV5-6,TRBD2,TGTGCCAGCAGGACTAGCGGGGGGAAGGAGACCCAGTACTTC,CASRTSGGKETQYF
-,TRBJ2-3,TRBV5-1,TRBD1,TGCGCCAGCAGCCTAGGGACAGGGATTAAAACAGATACGCAGTATTTT,CASSLGTGIKTDTQYF
once,TRBJ2-7,TRBV7-9,TRBD2,TGTGCCAGCAGCTTCCTAGCGGGGGGTGGCGAGCAGTACTTC,CASSFLAGGGEQYF
-,TRBJ1-2,TRBV9,-,TGTGCCAGCAGCTTCAACCAGGGTAACTATGGCTACACCTTC,CASSFNQGNYGYTF
-,TRBJ1-2,TRBV7-2,-,TGTGCCAGCAGCTTAGACCCAGGGCCCTATGGCTACACCTTC,CASSLDPGPYGYTF
few,TRBJ1-2,TRBV19,-,TGTGCCAGTAGTATCGCAGGGACTAACTATGGCTACACCTTC,CASSIAGTNYGYTF
-,TRBJ2-6,TRBV6-5,-,TGTGCCAGCAGTTCCGGTGACGGTACTGGGGCCAACGGCCTGACTTTC,CASSSGDGTGANGLTF
medium-sized,TRBJ2-3,TRBV4-2,TRBD2,TGTGCCAGCAGCCAAGATCGGCGGGGGGGCCCGGATACGCAGTATTTT,CASSQDRRGGPDTQYF
-,TRBJ1-2,TRBV20-1,TRBD1,TGCAGTGCTGGGGGGACAGCGCACACCTTC,CSAGGTAHTF
-,TRBJ1-5,TRBV5-5,-,TGTGCCAGCAGCTTGCAGGGCGATCAGCCCCAGCATTTT,CASSLQGDQPQHF
once,TRBJ2-1,TRBV11-3,-,TGTGCCAGCAGCTTAGTTTTGGCGGGGCTATCCTACAATGAGCAGTTCTTC,CASSLVLAGLSYNEQFF
few,TRBJ1-5,TRBV19,-,TGTGCCAGTAGTTCCCACCGAGACAGAGCTGAGCCCCAGCATTTT,CASSSHRDRAEPQHF
once,TRBJ1-2,TRBV19,-,TGTGCCAGTAGCGGTGCCCCTGTCGGGGAGTTAGGGTATGGCTACACCTTC,CASSGAPVGELGYGYTF
-,TRBJ2-2,TRBV4-1,-,TGCGCCAGCAGCCAAGATGGCACAGGGCTAAGGGAGCTGTTTTTT,CASSQDGTGLRELFF
-,TRBJ1-2,TRBV6-5,TRBD1,TGTGCCAGCAGTTACTCGATCAAGGGGGCGAATGGCTACACCTTC,CASSYSIKGANGYTF
few,TRBJ1-6,TRBV7-8,-,TGTGCCAGCAGCCTTCGGGGTTTGGATTCACCCCTCCACTTT,CASSLRGLDSPLHF